Below, 22 T cell receptor beta chains from the same sample are listed, as sequenced in a study of T cell responses to AZD1222 COVID-19 vaccine. Method: immunoSEQ multiplex PCR; TCRdb's copy keeps in-frame clones and lacks some. The data hold over 100,000 clones, with about 88% observed a single time. The sample consisted of peripheral blood, taken on day 0 of AZD1222 vaccination. These receptors were obtained from an adult in good health.

The chain employs TRBV30 and TRBJ1-6; 9 bases agree with TRBD1. The CDR3 runs 13 residues. With 6 bases clipped from V and 7 bases from J, the junction kept 4 bases outside the gene matches. From germline, CDR1 is GTSNPN and CDR2 SVGIG (reference sequence). CDR3 residues: CACTGGYNSPLHF. The CDR3 DNA sequence: TGTGCCTGCACAGGGGGCTACAATTCACCCCTCCACTTT.

The chain has TRBV7-2 and TRBJ1-5, with D maybe TRBD1 (6 bases). The V gene's germline CDR1 is SGHTA and CDR2 FQGNSA. Trimming stripped 3 bases from V and 4 bases from J, with 13 bases between. CDR3 length: 15 amino acids. CDR3 in DNA: TGTGCCAGCAGCTTGACCGGGACAAGTAATCAGCCCCAGCATTTT. Its translation is CASSLTGTSNQPQHF.

This clone occurred a few times. This sequence joins TRBV7-2 and TRBJ2-7; 10 bases match TRBD1. This CDR3 is built from 16 residues. V gave up 3 bases and J gave up 5 bases; unmatched junction bases: 10. CDR1 is SGHTA and CDR2 is FQGNSA in the germline V gene. CDR3 nucleotides: TGTGCCAGCAGCTTTATCGGGGACAGGGGTTTCGACGAGCAGTACTTC. Protein sequence: CASSFIGDRGFDEQYF.

This sequence joins TRBV19 and TRBJ1-1; tentative D call: TRBD1 (5 bases). CDR1 and CDR2 from the germline V gene are LNHDA and SQIVND (reference sequence). V lost 5 bases to trimming and J lost 4 bases, with 14 bases between them. This CDR3 spans 14 amino acids. The CDR3 protein is CASSYSGRTTEAFF. CDR3 in DNA: TGTGCCAGTAGTTATTCAGGGCGGACCACTGAAGCTTTCTTT.

This chain connects TRBV18 to TRBJ2-1, with D hard to call. V dropped 1 base and J dropped 1 base, with 8 bases sitting between them. This CDR3 is 15 amino acids long. The V gene's germline CDR1 is KGHSH and CDR2 LQKENI. The CDR3 region has the DNA TGTGCCAGCTCACCACAGCCTTATTCCTACAATGAGCAGTTCTTC. Translation: CASSPQPYSYNEQFF. The full variable domain, rest sourced from reference TRBV18 and TRBJ2-1, is NAGVMQNPRHLVRRRGQEARLRCSPMKGHSHVYWYRQLPEEGLKFMVYLQKENIIDESGMPKERFSAEFPKEGPSILRIQQVVRGDSAAYFCASSPQPYSYNEQFFGPGTRLTVL.

The rearrangement joins TRBV5-1 to TRBJ1-1; 7 nucleotides align to TRBD1. Per the germline V gene, CDR1 is SGHRS and CDR2 is YFSETQ. This CDR3 spans 14 amino acids. J gave up 2 bases and V 7 bases, and 8 bases lay outside the gene matches. The CDR3 DNA follows: TGCGCCAGCCACCAAGGGACAGTCAACACTGAAGCTTTCTTT. Its protein is CASHQGTVNTEAFF.

The chain joins TRBV7-2 to TRBJ2-7; D call uncertain. Germline assignment: CDR1 SGHTA and CDR2 FQGNSA. V lost 7 bases to trimming and J lost 2 bases, with 12 bases between them. This CDR3 spans 13 amino acids. CDR3 protein: CASTLVPTYEQYF. The CDR3 DNA reads TGTGCCAGCACCTTGGTGCCAACCTACGAGCAGTACTTC.

The gene calls are TRBV6-5 and TRBJ2-7, with D possibly being TRBD1 (6 bases). The CDR3 contains 13 residues. Trimming pared 6 bases from V and 2 bases from J, leaving 11 bases between. Germline lookup yields CDR1 MNHEY and CDR2 SVGAGI. The CDR3 DNA follows: TGTGCCAGCAGAAGGGACAACACCTACGAGCAGTACTTC. It codes for CASRRDNTYEQYF.

The chain couples TRBV2 to TRBJ2-5; no definite D call. Trimming removed 5 bases at V and 5 bases at J, with 15 bases between. The CDR3 has 14 amino acids. The germline CDR1 and CDR2 sequences are SNHLY and FYNNEI. CDR3 residues: CASSMVTGSETQYF. The CDR3 DNA follows: TGTGCCAGCAGTATGGTCACCGGAAGTGAGACCCAGTACTTC. Full variable domain (rest looked up from reference TRBV2 and TRBJ2-5): EPEVTQTPSHQVTQMGQEVILRCVPISNHLYFYWYRQILGQKVEFLVSFYNNEISEKSEIFDDQFSVERPDGSNFTLKIRSTKLEDSAMYFCASSMVTGSETQYFGPGTRLLVL.

J is TRBJ2-3 and V is TRBV5-6; D is unresolved. The CDR3 is made up of 14 amino acids. CDR1 SGHDT and CDR2 YYEEEE come from the germline V gene. Trimming removed 0 bases from V and 5 bases from J, with 10 bases in between. The CDR3 loop reads CASSLGVVGDTQYF. The CDR3 DNA follows: TGTGCCAGCAGCTTGGGAGTAGTCGGAGATACGCAGTATTTT.

The rearrangement uses TRBV18 and TRBJ2-7; D is undetermined. V lost 0 bases to trimming and J lost 4 bases, with 10 bases between them. In germline, CDR1 is KGHSH, CDR2 LQKENI. The CDR3 is 14 amino acids. CDR3 region: CASSPPSSLYEQYF. The CDR3 nucleotides read TGTGCCAGCTCACCACCCTCCAGTTTGTACGAGCAGTACTTC.

The CDR3 region has the DNA TGCGCCAGCAGCATGGACAGGACTGAAGCTTTCTTT. It encodes CASSMDRTEAFF. The V gene is TRBV5-1, the J gene TRBJ1-1, with TRBD1 identical over 7 bases. V gave up 4 bases and J gave up 5 bases; unmatched junction bases: 2. CDR3 size: 12 residues. The V gene's germline CDR1 is SGHRS and CDR2 YFSETQ. Filled out from reference TRBV5-1 and TRBJ1-1, the complete variable domain reads KAGVTQTPRYLIKTRGQQVTLSCSPISGHRSVSWYQQTPGQGLQFLFEYFSETQRNKGNFPGRFSGRQFSNSRSEMNVSTLELGDSALYLCASSMDRTEAFFGQGTRLTVV.

This clone was seen once. The CDR3 spells CASSLGSPGYEQYF. CDR3 nucleotides: TGTGCCAGCAGCTTGGGCTCACCCGGCTACGAGCAGTACTTC. V is TRBV13 and J is TRBJ2-7; D not certain. Germline V gives CDR1 PRHDT, CDR2 FYEKMQ (reference sequence). The CDR3 sequence is 14 residues long. V was shortened by 3 bases and J by 3 bases, with 12 bases between the two germline ends.

This chain links TRBV3-1 (or the pseudogene TRBV3-2) with TRBJ2-7, with D possibly TRBD1 on 5 matching bases. Germline V gene sequence: CDR1 LGHDT, CDR2 YNNKEL (reference sequence). The CDR3 sequence is 13 residues long. V was trimmed by 6 bases and J by 3 bases, leaving 12 bases between them. CDR3 nucleotides: TGTGCCAGCAGGCAAACAGGTCTCTACGAGCAGTACTTC. Its protein product is CASRQTGLYEQYF.

This clone was counted between two and nine times. The chain recombines TRBV24-1 with TRBJ2-2; no clear D. V lost 10 bases to trimming and J lost 4 bases, with 9 bases between them. The length of the CDR3 is 12 residues. Germline V gives CDR1 KGHDR, CDR2 SFDVKD. The CDR3: CATEPATGELFF. In DNA form, the CDR3 reads TGTGCCACTGAACCTGCCACCGGGGAGCTGTTTTTT.

The rearrangement links TRBV9 to TRBJ1-3, with 8 bases lining up with TRBD1. Germline CDR1 reads SGDLS; CDR2 reads YYNGEE. CDR3 length: 17 amino acids. Losses at the gene ends were 2 bases for V and 1 base for J; bases not matched to a gene: 8. The CDR3 bases are TGTGCCAGCAGCGTCTCCGTTCAGGGGGCGTCTGGAAACACCATATATTTT. Its translation is CASSVSVQGASGNTIYF.

The chain is built from TRBV6-1 and TRBJ2-7, with D possibly TRBD2 on 6 matching bases. The CDR3 consists of 13 residues. CDR1 and CDR2 (germline): MNHNS, SASEGT. V lost 3 bases and J 7 bases, leaving 13 bases between the germline ends. As DNA, the CDR3 is TGTGCCAGCAGTGACCTCGTGGCGGGGGAGCAGTACTTC. Protein: CASSDLVAGEQYF.

The chain is built from TRBV7-2 and TRBJ2-1; unclear D gene. With 1 base removed from V and 7 bases from J, the gap between germline ends came to 11 bases. Looked up from germline, CDR1 is SGHTA and CDR2 is FQGNSA. This CDR3 has 14 amino acids. The CDR3 DNA sequence: TGTGCCAGCAGCTTAGTTTCTGGGGTTAATGAGCAGTTCTTC. It yields the protein CASSLVSGVNEQFF.

V gene TRBV4-2 combines with J gene TRBJ2-3; tentative D call: TRBD1 (6 bases). The CDR3 totals 16 residues. Germline assignment: CDR1 LGHNA and CDR2 YNFKEQ. Deletions cut 2 bases from V and 5 bases from J, with 17 bases between. The CDR3 bases are TGTGCCAGCAGCCAATCGACAGGCCCTGGGGGAGATACGCAGTATTTT. Residues: CASSQSTGPGGDTQYF.

The chain uses TRBV14 and TRBJ2-1; D unresolved. Germline V gene sequence: CDR1 SGHDN, CDR2 FVKESK. Trimming left V 0 bases short and J 9 bases short, with 12 bases between. The CDR3 length is 14 residues. The CDR3, as DNA: TGTGCCAGCAGCCAAGAGACAACTTTAGGTGAGCAGTTCTTC. Translating it yields CASSQETTLGEQFF.

V is TRBV27 and J is TRBJ2-1; D remains unclear. The CDR3 consists of 13 residues. Trimming took 4 bases from V and 7 from J, leaving 11 bases between them. From germline, CDR1 is MNHEY and CDR2 SMNVEV (reference sequence). The CDR3 nucleotides are TGTGCCAGCAGTTCCCTGGTGCTGAATGAGCAGTTCTTC. It encodes CASSSLVLNEQFF.

The V call is TRBV18, the J call TRBJ1-6, with D maybe TRBD1 (6 bases). The germline V and J ends were trimmed by 5 bases and 9 bases, with 23 bases remaining between them. CDR1 is KGHSH and CDR2 is LQKENI in the germline V gene. The CDR3 loop spans 17 amino acids. The CDR3 reads CASSRPGTHRGGSPLHF. CDR3 nucleotides: TGTGCCAGCTCAAGACCCGGGACCCACAGAGGGGGTTCACCCCTCCACTTT.